This T cell receptor (beta chain) was captured in a study of shared clonotypes between healthy human individuals. Looking at the study overall: A donor's plate count was three for CD4 naive and three for CD4 memory; CD8 naive had two and CD8 memory one.

CD45RO-negative cells were positively selected for CCR7, leaving out terminally differentiated effector memory CD45RA+ cells. Only Caucasian adults living in Nashville, Tennessee served as donors. Whole-study findings and limits: As a rule, naive subsets had a larger estimated richness than memory subsets.

The V end was cut by 2 bases, the J end by 3 bases, with 13 bases between. The germline gives CDR1 MNHEY, CDR2 SMNVEV (reference sequence). The CDR3 has 15 residues. With regard to this clone: What it recognizes is unknown.

Assay: immunoSEQ multiplex PCR; the TCRdb copy retains only in-frame clones and omits some. The table shows approximately 2,000,000 clones, with about 94% occurring only once. V is TRBV27 and J is TRBJ1-1; D uncertain. The origin of this receptor is a man aged 18-30 years in good health. Some clones in this sample may be carry-over from other donors' samples. Sequencing used naive CD8+ T cells from PBMCs. In DNA, the CDR3 is TGTGCCAGCAGTTTACGGGTAGGGTGGTACACTGAAGCTTTCTTT. Residues: CASSLRVGWYTEAFF.